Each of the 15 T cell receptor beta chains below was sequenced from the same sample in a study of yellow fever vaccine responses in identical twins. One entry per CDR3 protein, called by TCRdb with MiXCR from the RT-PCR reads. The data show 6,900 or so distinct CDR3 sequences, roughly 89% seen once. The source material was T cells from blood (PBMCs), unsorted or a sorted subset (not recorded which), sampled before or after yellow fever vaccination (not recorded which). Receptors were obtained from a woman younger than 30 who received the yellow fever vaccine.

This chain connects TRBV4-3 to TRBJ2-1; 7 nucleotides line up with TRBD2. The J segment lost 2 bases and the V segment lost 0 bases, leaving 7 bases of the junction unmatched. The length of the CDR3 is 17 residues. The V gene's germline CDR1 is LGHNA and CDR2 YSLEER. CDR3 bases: TGCGCCAGCAGCCAAGATAAAGGCCTAGCGGCCTACAATGAGCAGTTCTTC. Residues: CASSQDKGLAAYNEQFF.

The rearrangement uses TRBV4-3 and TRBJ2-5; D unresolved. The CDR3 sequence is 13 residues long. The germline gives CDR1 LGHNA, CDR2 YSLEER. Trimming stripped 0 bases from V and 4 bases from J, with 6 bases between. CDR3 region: CASSQDPGETQYF. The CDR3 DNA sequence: TGCGCCAGCAGCCAAGATCCGGGAGAGACCCAGTACTTC.

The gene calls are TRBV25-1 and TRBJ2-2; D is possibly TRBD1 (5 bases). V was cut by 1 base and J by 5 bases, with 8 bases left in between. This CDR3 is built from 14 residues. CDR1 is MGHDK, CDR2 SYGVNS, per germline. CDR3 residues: CASSESRETGELFF. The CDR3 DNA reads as TGTGCCAGCAGTGAATCCAGGGAAACCGGGGAGCTGTTTTTT.

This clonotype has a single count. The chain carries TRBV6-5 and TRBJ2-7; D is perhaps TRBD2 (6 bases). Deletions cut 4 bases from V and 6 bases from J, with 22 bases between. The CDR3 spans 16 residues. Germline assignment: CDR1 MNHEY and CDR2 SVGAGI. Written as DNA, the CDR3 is TGTGCCAGCAGTTCAGTCGACGGGAGCTTGGGGGGCGAGCAGTACTTC. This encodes CASSSVDGSLGGEQYF.

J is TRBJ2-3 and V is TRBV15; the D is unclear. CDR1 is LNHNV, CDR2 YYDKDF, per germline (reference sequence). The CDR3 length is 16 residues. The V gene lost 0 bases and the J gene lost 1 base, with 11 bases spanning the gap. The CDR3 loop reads CATSREKGSGTDTQYF. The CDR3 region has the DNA TGTGCCACCAGCAGAGAGAAGGGAAGCGGCACAGATACGCAGTATTTT.

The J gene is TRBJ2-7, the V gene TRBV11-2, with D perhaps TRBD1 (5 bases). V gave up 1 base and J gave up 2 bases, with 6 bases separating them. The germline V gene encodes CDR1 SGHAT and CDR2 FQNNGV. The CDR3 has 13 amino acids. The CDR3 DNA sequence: TGTGCCAGCAGCTTAGGCAGGGCCTACGAGCAGTACTTC. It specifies CASSLGRAYEQYF.

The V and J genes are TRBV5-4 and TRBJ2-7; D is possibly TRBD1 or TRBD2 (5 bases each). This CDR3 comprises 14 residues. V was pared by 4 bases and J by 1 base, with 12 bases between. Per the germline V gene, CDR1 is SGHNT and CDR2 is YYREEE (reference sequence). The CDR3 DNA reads TGTGCCAGCAGCGCCGGGGACCTATCCTACGAGCAGTACTTC. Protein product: CASSAGDLSYEQYF. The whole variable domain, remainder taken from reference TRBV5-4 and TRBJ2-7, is ETGVTQSPTHLIKTRGQQVTLRCSSQSGHNTVSWYQQALGQGPQFIFQYYREEENGRGNFPPRFSGLQFPNYSSELNVNALELDDSALYLCASSAGDLSYEQYFGPGTRLTVT.

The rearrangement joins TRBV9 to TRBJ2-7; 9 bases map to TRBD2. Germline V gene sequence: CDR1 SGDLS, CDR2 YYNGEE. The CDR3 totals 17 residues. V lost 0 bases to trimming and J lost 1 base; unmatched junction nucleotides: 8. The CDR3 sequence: CASSVGSSGTQSYEQYF. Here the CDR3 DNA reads TGTGCCAGCAGCGTAGGGTCTAGCGGGACTCAGTCCTACGAGCAGTACTTC.

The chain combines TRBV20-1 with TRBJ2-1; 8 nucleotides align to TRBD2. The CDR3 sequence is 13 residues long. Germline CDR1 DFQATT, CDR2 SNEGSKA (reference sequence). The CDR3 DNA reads TGCAGACGCATAGCGGGACTATACAATGAGCAGTTCTTC. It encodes CRRIAGLYNEQFF.

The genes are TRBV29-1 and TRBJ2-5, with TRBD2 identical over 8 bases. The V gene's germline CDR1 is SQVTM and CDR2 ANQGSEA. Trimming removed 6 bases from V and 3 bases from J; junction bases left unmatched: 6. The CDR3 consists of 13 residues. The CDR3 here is CSVRGALEETQYF. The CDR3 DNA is TGCAGCGTGCGGGGGGCCCTTGAAGAGACCCAGTACTTC.

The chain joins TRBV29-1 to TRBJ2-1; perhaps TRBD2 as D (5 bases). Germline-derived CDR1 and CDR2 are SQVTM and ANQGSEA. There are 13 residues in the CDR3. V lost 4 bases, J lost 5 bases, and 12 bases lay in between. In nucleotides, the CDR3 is TGCAGCGTTGGAAGGGAGCAGAACAATGAGCAGTTCTTC. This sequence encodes CSVGREQNNEQFF.

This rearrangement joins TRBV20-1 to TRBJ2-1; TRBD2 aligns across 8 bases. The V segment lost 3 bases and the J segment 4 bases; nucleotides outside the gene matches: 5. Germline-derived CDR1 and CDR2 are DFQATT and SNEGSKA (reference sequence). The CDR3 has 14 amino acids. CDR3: CSASGVAGYNEQFF. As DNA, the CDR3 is TGCAGTGCTAGTGGGGTAGCGGGGTACAATGAGCAGTTCTTC.

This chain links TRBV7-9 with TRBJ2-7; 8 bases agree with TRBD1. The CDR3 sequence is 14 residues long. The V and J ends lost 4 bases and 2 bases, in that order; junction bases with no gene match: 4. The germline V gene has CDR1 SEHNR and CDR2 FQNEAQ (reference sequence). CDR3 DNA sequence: TGTGCCAGCAGCTCGGACAGGGCTCCCTACGAGCAGTACTTC. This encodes CASSSDRAPYEQYF.

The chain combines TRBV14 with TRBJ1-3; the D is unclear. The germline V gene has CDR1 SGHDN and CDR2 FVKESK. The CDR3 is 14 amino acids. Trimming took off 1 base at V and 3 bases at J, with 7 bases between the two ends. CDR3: CASSQASDGNTIYF. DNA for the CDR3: TGTGCCAGCAGCCAAGCCAGCGATGGAAACACCATATATTTT. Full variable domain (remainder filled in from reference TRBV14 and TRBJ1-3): EAGVTQFPSHSVIEKGQTVTLRCDPISGHDNLYWYRRVMGKEIKFLLHFVKESKQDESGMPNNRFLAERTGGTYSTLKVQPAELEDSGVYFCASSQASDGNTIYFGEGSWLTVV.

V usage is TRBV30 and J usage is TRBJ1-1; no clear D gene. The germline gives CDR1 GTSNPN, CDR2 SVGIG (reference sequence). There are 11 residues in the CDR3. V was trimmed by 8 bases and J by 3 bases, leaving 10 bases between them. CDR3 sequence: CALDGYTEAFF. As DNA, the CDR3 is TGTGCCCTTGACGGGTACACTGAAGCTTTCTTT.